This T cell receptor (beta chain) was identified during a study of shared clonotypes between healthy human individuals. Regarding the study as a whole: Only a few donors were included, so the genetic and exposure-history diversity represented was limited.

The CDR3 covers 14 residues. V was trimmed by 5 bases and J by 4 bases, leaving 11 bases between them. CDR1 is MNHEY, CDR2 SVGAGI, per germline. The assay used deep level. Unsorted PBMC DNA underwent sequencing on ten immunoSEQ deep assay plates. In the authors' methods: ImmunoSEQ junction-only sequences lacked quality scores, so their filtering differed. Sequencing was performed with immunoSEQ multiplex PCR; in TCRdb, only in-frame clones are kept and a portion is missing. D and trimming come from the DNA, and the V and J calls and clone size come from that table. This sample has hundreds of thousands of clones, with roughly 79% found just once. To note about this clone: Its cognate antigen is unknown.

This TCR came from a woman aged 40 to 55 in good health. Some clones in this sample may be carry-over from other donors' samples. The sequenced sample consisted of PBMCs. V and J are TRBV6-5 and TRBJ2-2, with unresolved D. CDR3 DNA: TGTGCCAGCAGTACCAGGTTCCCCACCGGGGAGCTGTTTTTT. Translated, it gives CASSTRFPTGELFF.